This T cell receptor beta chain was sequenced during a study of T-cell memory formation after mild COVID-19. Study context: TCR clusters were largely donor specific.

This clonotype has only a few counts. The target antigen is unknown. From the 5' RACE reads, TCRdb called clonotypes with MiXCR, one entry per CDR3 protein. This sample has 350,000 or so distinct CDR3 sequences, with over 20% found just once. The CDR3 length is 16 residues. Germline loops: CDR1 DFQATT, CDR2 SNEGSKA (reference sequence). The V and J ends lost 6 bases and 0 bases, in that order; junction bases with no gene match: 8. The study's findings and limits: From day 15 to 85, contracting clones were balanced between CD4 and CD8, whereas later expanders leaned toward CD4+. Contracting CD4+ clones lay largely in CM and EM, with CD8+ ones residing in EMRA.

The chain links TRBV20-1 to TRBJ2-2; 9 nucleotides line up with TRBD2. The specimen sequenced was PBMCs or a T cell subset sorted from them (not recorded which). This sequence originates from an adult woman who had mild COVID-19 (a few samples of this study predate the infection). Cell type and time point are not known. CDR3 DNA: TGCAGTGCGACCGGGACTAGCCGCTCGAACACCGGGGAGCTGTTTTTT. Translating it yields CSATGTSRSNTGELFF.